This passage covers 27 T cell receptor beta chains from one sample sequenced in a study of blood T cells in healthy people across ages. The use of a sample-barcoded 5' primer and a J-beta primer mix characterized a second PCR of about 7 to 12 cycles. TCRdb analysed the 5' RACE reads with MiXCR anew, one entry per CDR3 protein. The sample lists more than 650,000 distinct CDR3 sequences, 40% to 65% occurring once. Material: blood. The receptors stem from an elderly man in good health.

This chain links TRBV5-1 with TRBJ1-1; no clear D gene. Germline V lookup: CDR1 SGHRS, CDR2 YFSETQ. V was trimmed by 6 bases and J by 1 base, leaving 16 bases between them. The CDR3 contains 15 residues. The CDR3 region has the DNA TGCGCCAGCAACCCCGGGCACACAGCGAACACTGAAGCTTTCTTT. It encodes CASNPGHTANTEAFF.

This clonotype was detected once. The genes are TRBV5-4 and TRBJ1-4, with D hard to call. Germline V gene data show CDR1 as SGHNT and CDR2 as YYREEE (reference sequence). The length of the CDR3 is 14 residues. Trimming stripped 2 bases from V and 8 bases from J, with 13 bases between. The DNA of the CDR3 is TGTGCCAGCAGCTTTGAGACTCCGGGCGAAAAACTGTTTTTT. It translates to CASSFETPGEKLFF.

The V gene is TRBV12-3 or TRBV12-4, the J gene TRBJ2-1; 11 nucleotides agree with TRBD1. This CDR3 spans 17 amino acids. The junction had 13 bases not matched to a gene; V was cut back by 6 bases and J by 6 bases. DNA of the CDR3: TGTGCCAGCAGGCCTTTCATAGCCGGGACAGGGGGCAATGAGCAGTTCTTC. This translates into CASRPFIAGTGGNEQFF.

The rearrangement links TRBV6-6 to TRBJ1-2, with TRBD1 matching over 9 bases. V shed 6 bases, J shed 4 bases, and the junction held 6 bases outside the gene matches. The CDR3 has 14 amino acids. Germline V gene data show CDR1 as MNHNY and CDR2 as SVGAGI (reference sequence). The CDR3 here is CASSPGTGLYGYTF. The CDR3 bases are TGTGCCAGCAGCCCCGGGACAGGGCTCTATGGCTACACCTTC.

The rearrangement links TRBV4-1 to TRBJ2-1, with 7 bases fitting TRBD2. This CDR3 spans 17 amino acids. Germline V gene sequence: CDR1 MGHRA, CDR2 YSYEKL. With V trimmed by 0 bases and J by 0 bases, 5 bases remained unmatched. The CDR3 loop reads CASSQDPRGSSYNEQFF. CDR3 DNA sequence: TGCGCCAGCAGCCAAGATCCCCGCGGGAGCTCCTACAATGAGCAGTTCTTC.

This clonotype was recorded a few times. The V and J genes are TRBV27 and TRBJ1-2; unclear D gene. The CDR3 runs 12 residues. In germline, CDR1 is MNHEY, CDR2 SMNVEV (reference sequence). Between the trimmed V and J ends, which lost 3 bases and 7 bases, there was a span of 9 bases. CDR3 protein: CASSFRGGGYTF. The CDR3 DNA reads TGTGCCAGCAGTTTCCGCGGAGGTGGCTACACCTTC.

The chain uses TRBV4-1 and TRBJ2-7; D might be TRBD2 (7 bases). The V end lost 5 bases, the J end lost 3 bases, and 35 bases lay between the germline ends. This CDR3 has 21 amino acids. Per the germline V gene, CDR1 is MGHRA and CDR2 is YSYEKL. As DNA, the CDR3 is TGCGCCAGCAGCTGGAGGAACAGACCCCCTGTAGCGGGTGGGACAAACTACGAGCAGTACTTC. Protein sequence: CASSWRNRPPVAGGTNYEQYF.

The chain joins TRBV6-5 to TRBJ1-2; 9 bases fit TRBD1. Germline V gene sequence: CDR1 MNHEY, CDR2 SVGAGI. Trimming cost V 5 bases and J 8 bases; bases outside gene matches: 12. The CDR3 sequence is 15 residues long. CDR3 nucleotide sequence: TGTGCCAGCAGTCCGCCGACAGGGGGACTTCAGGGCTACACCTTC. Amino acid sequence: CASSPPTGGLQGYTF.

V usage is TRBV29-1 and J usage is TRBJ2-3; TRBD2 aligns across 7 bases. The trim removed 6 bases at V and 14 bases at J, leaving 26 bases unmatched. CDR1 SQVTM and CDR2 ANQGSEA come from the germline V gene. The CDR3 is 16 amino acids. The CDR3 region is CSVQSTGRSQHRYAYF. The CDR3 DNA reads TGCAGCGTCCAATCGACCGGGAGGTCTCAACACAGATACGCGTATTTT.

The V gene is TRBV3-1, the J gene TRBJ2-5; TRBD1 is a possible D gene (6 bases). The DNA end favors TRBJ2-7, so the J call may be wrong. CDR1 is LGHDT and CDR2 is YNNKEL in the germline V gene (reference sequence). The CDR3 runs to 15 residues. CDR3 amino acids: CASSQLSPKGDEQYF. CDR3 in DNA: TGTGCCAGCAGCCAACTAAGCCCTAAGGGGGACGAGCAGTACTTC.

On this clonotype: One end of the junction fails to match germline, which may point to a read error. This chain uses TRBV25-1 with TRBJ1-4; TRBD1 aligns across 12 bases. From germline, CDR1 is MGHDK and CDR2 SYGVNS. This CDR3 has 13 residues. The CDR3 DNA reads as TGTTCCAGCCGCCGGGACAGGGGGCGCGGACTGTTTTTT. Protein product: CSSRRDRGRGLFF. The full variable domain, rest sourced from reference TRBV25-1 and TRBJ1-4, is EADIYQTPRYLVIGTGKKITLECSQTMGHDKMYWYQQDPGMELHLIHYSYGVNSTEKGDLSSESTVSRIRTEHFPLTLESARPSHTSQYLCSSRRDRGRGLFFGSGTQLSVL.

The CDR3 spells CASSIIAGRHEQYF. The CDR3 DNA is TGTGCCAGTAGTATAATCGCAGGGCGGCACGAGCAGTACTTC. This rearrangement joins TRBV19 to TRBJ2-4; a weak D match, TRBD1 (5 bases). The J call may be wrong; the DNA end is better matched by TRBJ2-7. Germline V CDR1 and CDR2: LNHDA, SQIVND (reference sequence). The CDR3 length is 14 residues.

This clonotype was seen a few times. The V call is TRBV29-1, the J call TRBJ2-3; 9 nucleotides match TRBD2. V shed 6 bases, J shed 14 bases, and the junction held 18 bases outside the gene matches. Germline V gives CDR1 SQVTM, CDR2 ANQGSEA. This CDR3 is built from 14 residues. The CDR3 region has the DNA TGCAGCGTCTTAGCGGGAGCCGGGGGAAGATACGCGTATTTT. Translation gives CSVLAGAGGRYAYF.

The table lists this clonotype with a few counts. The V gene is TRBV5-1, the J gene TRBJ2-3; TRBD1 agrees at 8 bases. The V segment lost 1 base and the J segment 6 bases; nucleotides outside the gene matches: 4. The CDR3 covers 14 residues. CDR1 SGHRS and CDR2 YFSETQ come from the germline V gene. In DNA form, the CDR3 reads TGCGCCAGCAGCTTGCAGGGGGCTGGCGATACGCAGTATTTT. Protein: CASSLQGAGDTQYF.

The gene calls are TRBV5-1 and TRBJ2-1; 10 bases match TRBD2. This CDR3 comprises 17 residues. Germline-derived CDR1 and CDR2 are SGHRS and YFSETQ. V shed 4 bases, J shed 7 bases, and the junction held 14 bases outside the gene matches. The CDR3 protein is CASSLPRLAGGENEQFF. The CDR3 nucleotides read TGCGCCAGCAGCCTCCCGAGACTAGCGGGCGGAGAGAATGAGCAGTTCTTC.

The chain recombines TRBV5-1 with TRBJ2-1; 9 nucleotides match TRBD2. V trimming: 1 base; J trimming: 7 bases; junction bases outside the gene matches: 6. CDR1 is SGHRS, CDR2 YFSETQ, per germline. The CDR3 loop spans 15 amino acids. In DNA, the CDR3 is TGCGCCAGCAGCTTGTACAGCGGGAGGCGGAATGAGCAGTTCTTC. Its protein is CASSLYSGRRNEQFF.

This clonotype was found many times. This sequence joins TRBV7-9 and TRBJ2-5, with TRBD1 identical over 11 bases. J gave up 3 bases and V 8 bases, and 5 bases lay outside the gene matches. This CDR3 region has 14 residues. Germline CDR1 SEHNR, CDR2 FQNEAQ (reference sequence). The CDR3 loop is CASVAGQGEETQYF. The DNA for the CDR3 is TGTGCCAGCGTAGCGGGACAGGGGGAAGAGACCCAGTACTTC. The variable domain in full, completed from reference TRBV7-9 and TRBJ2-5, reads DTGVSQNPRHKITKRGQNVTFRCDPISEHNRLYWYRQTLGQGPEFLTYFQNEAQLEKSRLLSDRFSAERPKGSFSTLEIQRTEQGDSAMYLCASVAGQGEETQYFGPGTRLLVL.

V gene TRBV29-1 combines with J gene TRBJ2-1; 10 nucleotides line up with TRBD2. V trimming: 7 bases; J trimming: 8 bases; junction bases outside the gene matches: 11. Germline V gene data show CDR1 as SQVTM and CDR2 as ANQGSEA. CDR3 length: 14 residues. CDR3 sequence reads: CSGEGLAGADEQFF. In nucleotides, the CDR3 is TGCAGCGGAGAAGGTCTAGCGGGAGCGGATGAGCAGTTCTTC.

This clonotype was counted once. Its ends do not fully match the called genes, so a read error is possible. The chain joins TRBV12-3 or TRBV12-4 to TRBJ2-7, with D maybe TRBD2 (6 bases). The CDR3 length is 14 residues. The CDR3 DNA reads as TGTGCCAGCAGCTTAGCGGAGGGTCACCACGAGCAGTACTTC. Amino acid sequence: CASSLAEGHHEQYF.

The rearrangement joins TRBV15 to TRBJ1-2; D gene unclear. The germline V gene encodes CDR1 LNHNV and CDR2 YYDKDF (reference sequence). The V gene lost 4 bases and the J gene lost 4 bases, with 22 bases spanning the gap. The CDR3 is 17 amino acids. CDR3 in DNA: TGTGCCACCAGCAAAGAATATCGGAGGACGGTCGGCTATGGCTACACCTTC. As protein: CATSKEYRRTVGYGYTF.

About this clonotype itself: One end of the junction varies from germline; a read error may be responsible. V gene TRBV28 combines with J gene TRBJ1-1; 11 bases map to TRBD1. Germline V gene lookup returns CDR1 MDHEN and CDR2 SYDVKM. The CDR3 consists of 13 residues. The CDR3 reads CASRGQGGTGAFF. CDR3 DNA: TGTGCCAGCAGGGGACAGGGGGGAACTGGAGCTTTCTTT.

The table lists this clonotype with a few counts. The J gene is TRBJ2-6, the V gene TRBV12-3 or TRBV12-4, with TRBD2 matching over 11 bases. The CDR3 has 16 residues. Trimming removed 6 bases from V and 3 bases from J; junction bases left unmatched: 4. The CDR3 nucleotides are TGTGCCAGCAGACGGACTAGCGGGTTTGGGGCCAACGTCCTGACTTTC. It codes for CASRRTSGFGANVLTF.

Comment on this clonotype: No DNA is shown, since the ends of the CDR3 on it are uncertain; the CDR3 is the one TCRdb lists. The chain recombines TRBV11-2 with TRBJ1-6; the table names TRBD1, a call not compared with the DNA. The CDR3 extends over 17 residues, inclusive of both ends. In germline, CDR1 is SGHAT, CDR2 FQNNGV. CDR3 in amino acids: CASSFLWGEKYNSPLHF.

This clonotype was found a few times. V is TRBV11-2 and J is TRBJ2-7; weak D call: TRBD1 (6 bases). CDR1 SGHAT and CDR2 FQNNGV come from the germline V gene. The CDR3 contains 15 residues. Deletions cut 1 base from V and 6 bases from J, with 16 bases between. The CDR3 here is CASSLGGTPGSEQYF. Here the CDR3 DNA reads TGTGCCAGCAGCTTAGGAGGGACACCAGGGTCCGAGCAGTACTTC. The entire variable domain, with the rest obtained from reference TRBV11-2 and TRBJ2-7, is as follows: EAGVAQSPRYKIIEKRQSVAFWCNPISGHATLYWYQQILGQGPKLLIQFQNNGVVDDSQLPKDRFSAERLKGVDSTLKIQPAKLEDSAVYLCASSLGGTPGSEQYFGPGTRLTVT.

In its sample, this clonotype was seen a few times. The chain couples TRBV6-1 to TRBJ2-1, with D maybe TRBD1 (5 bases). Looked up from germline, CDR1 is MNHNS and CDR2 is SASEGT. This CDR3 is 12 amino acids long. Trimming stripped 5 bases from V and 9 bases from J, with 11 bases between. CDR3 protein: CASSPRQSEQFF. The CDR3 DNA follows: TGTGCCAGCAGTCCGCGACAGAGTGAGCAGTTCTTC.

The chain recombines TRBV6-4 with TRBJ1-1, with TRBD1 as a possible D gene (5 bases). Germline V lookup: CDR1 MRHNA, CDR2 SNTAGT. This CDR3 spans 15 amino acids. Trimming pared 2 bases from V and 1 base from J, leaving 11 bases between. DNA of the CDR3: TGTGCCAGCAGTGACCAGGGACTGCCGAACACTGAAGCTTTCTTT. It codes for CASSDQGLPNTEAFF.

The chain recombines TRBV7-9 with TRBJ2-1; 10 nucleotides match TRBD1. The CDR3 runs 15 residues. V lost 5 bases to trimming and J lost 6 bases; unmatched junction nucleotides: 7. The V gene's germline CDR1 is SEHNR and CDR2 FQNEAQ (reference sequence). The CDR3 region is CASSPDRGQFNEQFF. The CDR3 DNA is TGTGCCAGCAGCCCAGACAGGGGGCAATTCAATGAGCAGTTCTTC.